The present TCR beta chain was sequenced within a study of T-cell memory formation after mild COVID-19 (dated by TCRdb to the early 2020s). Study-wide context: TCR sequence clusters from the two donors were found to be largely donor specific. T-cell clones expanding and contracting after mild COVID-19 in a couple of donors were tracked by longitudinal TCRalpha and TCRbeta repertoire sequencing. Two young, previously healthy adult volunteers, one female and one male, were included in the cohort.

Ficoll-Paque density gradient centrifugation was the method used to isolate PBMCs. The instrument given in TCRdb is Illumina NovaSeq 6000. TCRalpha and TCRbeta cDNA libraries were built by 5'RACE with constant-segment primers, adding sample barcodes and unique molecular identifiers. Trizol reagent was used to extract RNA from every sample. Library amplification was performed in two PCR steps, and a second sample barcode and Illumina TruSeq adapters were introduced in the second step. Sequencing of the libraries was done on an Illumina NovaSeq, producing 2 x 150 bp paired-end reads. For the original study's pipeline: The reads were demultiplexed and collapsed into UMI-guided consensus sequences using migec v1.2.7. With mixcr v2.1.11, UMI consensuses were aligned to TRA and TRB V and J templates and assembled into clonotypes. A clonotype was counted as expanded or contracted only if both edgeR and NoisET called the change significant, with noise models trained on biological replicates. edgeR calls used a false discovery rate-adjusted p below 0.01 and a log2 fold-change threshold of 1. As an exploratory analysis of dynamics, max-normalized trajectories of the 1000 most abundant clonotypes were examined by PCA with hierarchical clustering. The CD4 or CD8 phenotype of responding clones was assigned using the separately sequenced CD4+ and CD8+ repertoires. TCRdb reworked the public reads: Q25 trimming with fastp, MiXCR clone assembly, productive beta chains retained. All rows with the same CDR3 protein become a single entry with the most common DNA and genes. V and J calls and clone size were set by TCRdb, not the authors. The sample table holds 310,000 or so distinct CDR3 sequences, of which about a sixth were seen once. Roughly a fifth of the sample lies in the top ten.

On the study overall, not on this receptor specifically: Contracting CD4+ clones were found mainly in CM and EM memory subsets, while CD8+ clones were enriched in EMRA. The study included only a couple of mild cases, and larger cohorts that include severe cases with pre-infection samples were judged to be necessary. Clones contracting from day 15 to 85 had balanced CD4/CD8 phenotypes, while a second wave expanding from day 15 to 37 was biased towards CD4+. SARS-CoV-2 specificity was not confirmed for the second-wave clones peaking on day 37. Some responding clones were found in pre-infection memory, which suggests that pre-existing cross-reactive memory T cells took part in the SARS-CoV-2 response.

The CDR3 measures 17 amino acids from cysteine to phenylalanine. Only the CDR3 part of the read is kept: 51 bases, read in frame from the first base. V loses 4 bases of germline sequence and J loses 0 bases, and the interval between the two ends is 13 bases. The germline V gene sets CDR1 to MGHRA and CDR2 to YSYEKL. This clonotype was counted only a few times. This receptor's antigen is unknown. No qualities accompany the bases; no much larger clone lies one base away. The sequence was obtained from a man in his late teens or twenties who had mild COVID-19 (a few samples of this study predate the infection). The sample titles of this study are shuffled in the database, so cell type and time point are left out; the donor was told from shared clones. The chain employs TRBV4-1 and TRBJ1-6; matching of 5 bases hints at TRBD1 as the D gene. The sample was PBMCs or a T cell subset sorted from them (not recorded which). The CDR3 protein: CASSLSRGYSYNSPLHF. The DNA reads TGCGCCAGCAGCCTGTCGAGGGGCTACTCCTATAATTCACCCCTCCACTTT.